This entry describes one T cell receptor (beta chain). The specificity of this receptor is unknown. No base-level quality is on record; no much larger clone is a single base apart. Looking up the germline V gene (reference sequence) yields CDR1 SGHKS and CDR2 YYEKEE. Including cysteine and phenylalanine, the CDR3 has 15 amino acids. Solely the CDR3 DNA is kept, with 45 bases framed from the first base. V loses 1 base of germline sequence and J loses 5 bases, and the interval between the two ends is 15 bases. The entry originates in a study of blood T cell repertoires in COVID-19 (dated by TCRdb to the early 2020s). Concerning the study at large: Samples covering the acute and convalescent phases of COVID-19 were provided by collaborators in the United States, Italy and Spain. The prospective study material was composed of cDNA or gDNA derived from T cells, B-cell-depleted T cells, or PBMCs. Subjects who had been exposed to COVID-19, were actively infected with it, or had recovered from it provided the deeply sampled blood TCRbeta repertoires that made up the dataset. The repertoires were made available in a free public database intended to serve as a resource for research on the immune response to SARS-CoV-2. Samples were obtained from the ongoing ImmuneRACE study (first 160 participants) and from approximately 1,200 subjects provided by 6 global collaborators. A de-identified subject ID, COVID-19 status, age in years and sex were almost always included in the sample metadata. Where available, HLA class I and class II types were obtained from metadata supplied by the sample provider rather than from assay-based typing. Study-wide conclusions, independent of this receptor: Clinical and demographic metadata were provided uncurated, with the amount varying by source and participant.

The collaborating institutions used their own protocols to collect whole blood in K2EDTA tubes. For TCRbeta analysis, collaborators shipped samples as frozen whole blood, isolated PBMCs, or DNA extracted from either of those sample types. TCRbeta CDR3 regions were amplified from genomic DNA using the immunoSEQ Assay, a bias-controlled multiplex PCR. The source study handled its data this way. The number of nucleated cells in each sample was estimated by amplification of reference gene primers within the assay. To quantify the absolute abundance of each unique TCRbeta CDR3 rearrangement, sequence reads were collapsed and filtered. For each sample, productive Simpson clonality was calculated as the square root of Simpson's diversity index over productive rearrangements. TCRdb limited this immuneACCESS table to in-frame rearrangements with V and J called. A share of clones is missing; checked studies link under half to unresolved V genes, and the rest is unexplained. That table gives V, J and clone size, and the DNA gave D and trimming. The sample table lists approximately 280,000 clones, 88% of them with a count of one. The biggest ten clones account for 9.4% of the sample.

The chain couples TRBV5-5 to TRBJ2-5; TRBD1 is a possible D gene, resting on 6 matching bases. The sample comprised peripheral blood. The source of this sequence is a man younger than 30 with active or convalescent COVID-19. The nucleotide sequence reads TGTGCCAGCAGCTTGCGACGGACAGTCCCCGAGACCCAGTACTTC. The translation is CASSLRRTVPETQYF.